The 25 T cell receptor beta chains in this list originate from one sample, sequenced in a study of patients and donors after allogeneic stem cell transplantation. Each CDR3 protein gets one entry after TCRdb re-called the RT-PCR reads with MiXCR. Of about 57,000 distinct CDR3 sequences in the sample, about an eighth were seen once. Source material: blood, either unsorted or a sorted T cell fraction (not recorded which). The receptors originated from a human donor who was either an allogeneic HSCT recipient or a stem cell or donor lymphocyte infusion donor (not recorded which). It is not recorded whose cells these are; they may come from a transplant donor.

This clonotype has just a few counts. This chain joins TRBV7-9 and TRBJ2-1; a possible D gene is TRBD2 (5 bases). The germline V gene has CDR1 SEHNR and CDR2 FQNEAQ (reference sequence). The CDR3 is made up of 14 amino acids. V dropped 3 bases and J dropped 8 bases, with 14 bases sitting between them. The CDR3 protein is CASSLVPGIHEQFF. CDR3 DNA sequence: TGTGCCAGCAGCTTGGTTCCGGGGATTCATGAGCAGTTCTTC.

This chain connects TRBV5-1 to TRBJ2-3, with 10 bases fitting TRBD1. Germline CDR1 is SGHRS and CDR2 is YFSETQ. J gave up 1 base and V 6 bases, and 2 bases lay outside the gene matches. The length of the CDR3 is 14 residues. The CDR3, as DNA: TGCGCCAGCACCGGGACAGGGGGCACAGATACGCAGTATTTT. This gives the protein CASTGTGGTDTQYF.

This clonotype was detected ten times or more. The genes are TRBV20-1 and TRBJ2-1; D gene ambiguous. Germline V gene lookup returns CDR1 DFQATT and CDR2 SNEGSKA (reference sequence). The CDR3 spans 15 residues. The germline V and J ends were trimmed by 4 bases and 8 bases, with 21 bases remaining between them. CDR3 in amino acids: CSATGDLVRTHEQFF. The CDR3 DNA is TGCAGTGCTACCGGTGACCTCGTACGGACCCATGAGCAGTTCTTC.

The chain is built from TRBV2 and TRBJ1-2; D might be TRBD1 (5 bases). Trimming took 6 bases from V and 2 from J, leaving 10 bases between them. The CDR3 is made up of 13 amino acids. CDR1 SNHLY and CDR2 FYNNEI come from the germline V gene. The CDR3 region is CASSGGGNYGYTF. The CDR3 DNA reads TGTGCCAGCAGCGGGGGGGGAAACTATGGCTACACCTTC.

V usage is TRBV25-1 and J usage is TRBJ2-1; 14 bases line up with TRBD2. The germline V gene encodes CDR1 MGHDK and CDR2 SYGVNS. The trim removed 3 bases at V and 0 bases at J, leaving 10 bases unmatched. There are 20 residues in the CDR3. The CDR3 DNA follows: TGTGCCAGCAGTGACCCGGGACTAGCGGGAGTACCCCGCTCCTACAATGAGCAGTTCTTC. Translated, it gives CASSDPGLAGVPRSYNEQFF.

The V call is TRBV25-1, the J call TRBJ2-2; no clear D gene. Trimming left V 11 bases short and J 3 bases short, with 7 bases between. The germline V gene has CDR1 MGHDK and CDR2 SYGVNS. CDR3 length: 11 amino acids. The CDR3 nucleotides read TGTGCCCCCGGATACACCGGGGAGCTGTTTTTT. Residues: CAPGYTGELFF.

This clonotype was seen a handful of times. V usage is TRBV5-1 and J usage is TRBJ2-7, with 14 bases aligning to TRBD2. Germline V gives CDR1 SGHRS, CDR2 YFSETQ. Losses at the gene ends were 2 bases for V and 5 bases for J; bases not matched to a gene: 12. CDR3 size: 18 residues. CDR3 nucleotides: TGCGCCAGCAGCTTTTCACCCAAGACTAGCGGGAGGGTGGACGAGCAGTACTTC. Its protein product is CASSFSPKTSGRVDEQYF.

This clonotype was seen at least ten times. The V call is TRBV12-3 or TRBV12-4, the J call TRBJ2-2; 9 bases line up with TRBD2. The CDR3 loop spans 22 amino acids. V was clipped by 2 bases and J by 0 bases; unmatched bases: 19. In DNA, the CDR3 is TGTGCCAGCAGTTTAATGTGGGACAAGGGGGTCCGACTAGCGGCGAACACCGGGGAGCTGTTTTTT. It encodes CASSLMWDKGVRLAANTGELFF.

The chain recombines TRBV20-1 with TRBJ2-1, with 7 bases fitting TRBD2. The CDR3 length is 16 residues. The germline gives CDR1 DFQATT, CDR2 SNEGSKA (reference sequence). With V trimmed by 0 bases and J by 5 bases, 10 bases remained unmatched. The CDR3 reads CSARDPTSRTDNEQFF. DNA for the CDR3: TGCAGTGCTAGAGATCCGACTAGCCGGACGGACAATGAGCAGTTCTTC.

This clonotype was seen only a few times. The chain joins TRBV4-2 to TRBJ2-7; D ambiguous. The germline V and J ends were trimmed by 1 base and 2 bases, with 6 bases remaining between them. The CDR3 spans 13 residues. Germline-derived CDR1 and CDR2 are LGHNA and YNFKEQ. The CDR3 loop is CASSQVLTYEQYF. In DNA, the CDR3 is TGTGCCAGCAGCCAAGTCCTTACCTACGAGCAGTACTTC.

A few counts support this clonotype. The chain joins TRBV6-5 to TRBJ2-5; D is unclear. This CDR3 has 15 amino acids. V was shortened by 6 bases and J by 0 bases, with 14 bases between the two germline ends. CDR1 is MNHEY, CDR2 SVGAGI, per germline. The CDR3 here is CASSPRSWDQETQYF. The CDR3 DNA reads TGTGCCAGCAGCCCCAGGTCGTGGGACCAAGAGACCCAGTACTTC.

The gene calls are TRBV27 and TRBJ2-7; D gene uncertain. The CDR3 has 14 residues. Between the trimmed V and J ends, which lost 5 bases and 6 bases, there was a span of 17 bases. Germline CDR1 and CDR2: MNHEY and SMNVEV (reference sequence). This CDR3 reads CASSKPGPFGEQYF. In nucleotides, the CDR3 is TGTGCCAGCAGTAAGCCCGGGCCCTTCGGCGAGCAGTACTTC.

This clonotype was observed many times. The CDR3 region is CASTPGVEQYF. CDR3 DNA sequence: TGTGCCAGCACCCCCGGAGTTGAGCAGTACTTC. The chain employs TRBV7-9 and TRBJ2-7, with D unresolved. V lost 7 bases to trimming and J lost 7 bases, with 11 bases between them. The CDR3 has 11 amino acids. In germline, CDR1 is SEHNR, CDR2 FQNEAQ (reference sequence).

The chain couples TRBV6-2 or TRBV6-3 to TRBJ2-1; TRBD2 matches 11 bases. The CDR3 is 15 residues long. Germline lookup yields CDR1 MNHEY and CDR2 SVGEGT. The trim removed 6 bases at V and 7 bases at J, leaving 8 bases unmatched. The CDR3 DNA reads as TGTGCCAGCAGACCTATAGCGGGAGGGGGGAATGAGCAGTTCTTC. Translation gives CASRPIAGGGNEQFF.

This clonotype was seen a handful of times. This chain connects TRBV13 to TRBJ2-3, with D tentatively TRBD1 (5 bases). Trimming cost V 3 bases and J 2 bases, with 15 bases left between them. The germline CDR1 and CDR2 sequences are PRHDT and FYEKMQ (reference sequence). The CDR3 covers 16 residues. The CDR3 DNA reads TGTGCCAGCAGCTTTTTTGACAGAAGAAACACAGATACGCAGTATTTT. Translation gives CASSFFDRRNTDTQYF.

This clonotype was counted at least ten times. The CDR3 DNA reads TGTGCCAGCAGCTTAGCAGATGATGAAGCTTTCTTT. Its protein product is CASSLADDEAFF. This chain links TRBV7-6 with TRBJ1-1; D ambiguous. Germline V gene lookup returns CDR1 SGHVS and CDR2 FNYEAQ. CDR3 length equals 12 residues. The V gene lost 0 bases and the J gene lost 7 bases, with 6 bases spanning the gap.

This clonotype was seen a handful of times. This chain links TRBV11-1 with TRBJ2-7; 7 nucleotides match TRBD1. V dropped 5 bases and J dropped 7; count of bases not matched to a gene: 5. This CDR3 comprises 12 residues. The germline V gene encodes CDR1 SGHAT and CDR2 FQDESV (reference sequence). CDR3: CASSPTGFEQYF. For the CDR3, the DNA is TGTGCCAGCAGCCCGACAGGGTTTGAGCAGTACTTC.

The table lists this clonotype with many counts. The rearrangement joins TRBV4-2 to TRBJ2-1; TRBD2 matches 7 bases. This CDR3 spans 16 amino acids. J was trimmed by 6 bases and V by 2 bases; bases with no gene match: 10. CDR1 LGHNA and CDR2 YNFKEQ come from the germline V gene. CDR3 in DNA: TGTGCCAGCAGCCAAACCACTCCGGGGGGAGGCAATGAGCAGTTCTTC. Its translation: CASSQTTPGGGNEQFF.

This clonotype was seen many times. V gene TRBV5-5 combines with J gene TRBJ2-1, with a weak D call TRBD1 (7 bases). The V gene lost 4 bases and the J gene lost 7 bases, with 18 bases spanning the gap. Germline CDR1 SGHKS, CDR2 YYEKEE (reference sequence). The CDR3 length is 15 residues. CDR3 protein: CASSRGGTAQNEQFF. CDR3 nucleotides: TGTGCCAGCAGCCGAGGAGGGACAGCGCAGAATGAGCAGTTCTTC.

This clonotype appeared many times. This rearrangement joins TRBV2 to TRBJ1-5, with 10 bases that match TRBD1. V shed 5 bases, J shed 1 base, and the junction held 8 bases outside the gene matches. The CDR3 contains 17 residues. Per germline, CDR1 SNHLY and CDR2 FYNNEI. The CDR3: CASSTQPGQGSNQPQHF. The CDR3 DNA follows: TGTGCCAGCAGTACTCAACCGGGACAGGGGAGCAATCAGCCCCAGCATTTT.

This clonotype was detected many times. The chain combines TRBV12-3 or TRBV12-4 with TRBJ1-5; D is uncertain. The CDR3 has 14 amino acids. V was cut by 5 bases and J by 7 bases, with 15 bases left in between. The DNA for the CDR3 is TGTGCCAGCAGTCCACCTGAGGCGGGCCAGCCCCAGCATTTT. Translating gives CASSPPEAGQPQHF.

This clonotype has only a few counts. V is TRBV29-1 and J is TRBJ2-2; possible D gene TRBD1, 6 bases. Germline CDR1 and CDR2: SQVTM and ANQGSEA. The CDR3 runs 15 residues. V was shortened by 6 bases and J by 2 bases, with 16 bases between the two germline ends. Here the CDR3 DNA reads TGCAGCGTCGCATCCCCCAGGGGTAACACCGGGGAGCTGTTTTTT. It is translated as CSVASPRGNTGELFF.

The chain recombines TRBV14 with TRBJ2-2; 12 bases fit TRBD2. Germline CDR1 SGHDN, CDR2 FVKESK. V trimming: 4 bases; J trimming: 6 bases; junction bases outside the gene matches: 6. The CDR3 contains 16 residues. CDR3 sequence: CASSPRTSGTAGELFF. CDR3 nucleotide sequence: TGTGCCAGCAGCCCACGGACTAGCGGGACGGCCGGGGAGCTGTTTTTT.

J is TRBJ2-7 and V is TRBV7-9; 8 nucleotides match TRBD1. Trimming took 4 bases from V and 0 from J; bases not matched to a gene: 5. The CDR3 is 15 amino acids. CDR1 and CDR2 from the germline V gene are SEHNR and FQNEAQ (reference sequence). The CDR3 sequence: CASSSWTGFSYEQYF. DNA of the CDR3: TGTGCCAGCAGCTCCTGGACAGGGTTCTCCTACGAGCAGTACTTC. Variable domain in full (rest from reference TRBV7-9 and TRBJ2-7): DTGVSQNPRHKITKRGQNVTFRCDPISEHNRLYWYRQTLGQGPEFLTYFQNEAQLEKSRLLSDRFSAERPKGSFSTLEIQRTEQGDSAMYLCASSSWTGFSYEQYFGPGTRLTVT.

This clonotype was counted at least ten times. This chain connects TRBV5-1 to TRBJ2-5; no reliable D call. CDR3 length: 13 amino acids. The ends were cut back, 2 bases at V and 0 bases at J, with 5 bases in the middle. Germline assignment: CDR1 SGHRS and CDR2 YFSETQ. CDR3 nucleotide sequence: TGCGCCAGCAGCTTAGCGTACCAAGAGACCCAGTACTTC. Encoded protein: CASSLAYQETQYF.